Listed here are 2 T cell receptor beta chains from one sample, sequenced in a study of cytomegalovirus exposure and HLA in healthy donors. With 60 Vbeta and 13 Jbeta primers, the PCR was carried out. Data came from immunoSEQ multiplex PCR; TCRdb stores just in-frame clones and leaves some out. The sample lists fewer than 120,000 clones, about 86% occurring once. Material for sequencing was PBMCs. The origin of the receptors is a man between 40 and 49 years old in good health and CMV-seronegative.

The rearrangement uses TRBV5-1 and TRBJ2-3; 7 positions match TRBD1. From germline, CDR1 is SGHRS and CDR2 YFSETQ. The CDR3 is 14 amino acids. Trimming removed 3 bases from V and 2 bases from J; junction bases left unmatched: 3. The CDR3 DNA reads as TGCGCCAGCAGCTCCGGGACAGCCACAGATACGCAGTATTTT. Translated, it gives CASSSGTATDTQYF.

The V gene is TRBV11-2, the J gene TRBJ1-2, with D perhaps TRBD1 (5 bases). Trimming stripped 5 bases from V and 9 bases from J, with 22 bases between. The germline gives CDR1 SGHAT, CDR2 FQNNGV. This CDR3 contains 15 residues. Here the CDR3 reads CASSQGGGYEESYTF. CDR3 bases: TGTGCCAGCAGCCAAGGCGGGGGGTATGAGGAAAGCTACACCTTC.